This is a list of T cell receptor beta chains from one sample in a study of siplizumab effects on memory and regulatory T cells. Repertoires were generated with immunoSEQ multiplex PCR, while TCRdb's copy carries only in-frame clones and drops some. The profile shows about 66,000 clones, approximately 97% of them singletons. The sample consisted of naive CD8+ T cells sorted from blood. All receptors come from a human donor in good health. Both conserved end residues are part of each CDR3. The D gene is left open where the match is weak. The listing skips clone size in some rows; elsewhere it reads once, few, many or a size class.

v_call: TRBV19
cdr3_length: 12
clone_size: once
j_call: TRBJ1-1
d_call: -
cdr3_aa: CATSTTNTEAFF
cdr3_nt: TGTGCCACCTCTACTACGAACACTGAAGCTTTCTTT

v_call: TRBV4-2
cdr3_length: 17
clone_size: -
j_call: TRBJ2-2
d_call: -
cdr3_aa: CASSQDLGEEDTGELFF
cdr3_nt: TGTGCCAGCAGCCAAGATTTGGGGGAAGAGGACACCGGGGAGCTGTTTTTT

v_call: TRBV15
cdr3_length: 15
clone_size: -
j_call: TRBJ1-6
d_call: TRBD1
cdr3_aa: CATSFDRGANSPLHF
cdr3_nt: TGTGCCACCAGTTTTGACAGGGGTGCAAATTCACCCCTCCACTTT

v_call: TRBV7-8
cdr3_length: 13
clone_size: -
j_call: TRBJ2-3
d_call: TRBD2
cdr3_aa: CASSLLAAYEQYF
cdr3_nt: TGTGCCAGCAGTTTGCTAGCGGCCTATGAGCAGTATTTT

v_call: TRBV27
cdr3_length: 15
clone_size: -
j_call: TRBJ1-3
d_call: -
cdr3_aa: CASSLSGTAGNTIYF
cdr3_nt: TGTGCCAGCAGTTTATCCGGGACGGCTGGAAACACCATATATTTT

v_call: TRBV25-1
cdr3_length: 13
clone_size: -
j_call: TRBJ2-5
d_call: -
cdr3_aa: CASSGADQETQYF
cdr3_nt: TGTGCCAGCAGTGGGGCGGACCAAGAGACCCAGTACTTC

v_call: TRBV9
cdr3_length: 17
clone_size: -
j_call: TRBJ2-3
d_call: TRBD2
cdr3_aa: CASSGTGQRGVIDTQYF
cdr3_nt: TGTGCCAGCAGCGGTACCGGTCAGCGGGGGGTTATAGATACGCAGTATTTT

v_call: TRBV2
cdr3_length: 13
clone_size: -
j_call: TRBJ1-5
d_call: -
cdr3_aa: CASSELSPQPQHF
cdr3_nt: TGTGCCAGCAGTGAACTAAGTCCTCAGCCCCAGCATTTT

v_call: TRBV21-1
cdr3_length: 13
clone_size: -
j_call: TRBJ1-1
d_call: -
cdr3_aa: CASSKAVNTEAFF
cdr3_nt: TGTGCCAGCAGCAAAGCGGTGAACACTGAAGCTTTCTTT

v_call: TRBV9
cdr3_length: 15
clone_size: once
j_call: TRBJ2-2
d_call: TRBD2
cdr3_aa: CASNPSGVITGELFF
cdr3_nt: TGTGCCAGCAACCCTAGCGGGGTGATCACCGGGGAGCTGTTTTTT

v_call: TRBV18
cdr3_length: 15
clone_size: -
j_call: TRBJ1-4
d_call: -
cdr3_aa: CASSPGEEGGEKLFF
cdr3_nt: TGTGCCAGCTCACCAGGGGAGGAGGGAGGAGAAAAACTGTTTTTT

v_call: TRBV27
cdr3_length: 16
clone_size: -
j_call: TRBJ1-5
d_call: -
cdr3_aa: CASSDPGHLYNQPQHF
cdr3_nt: TGTGCCAGCTCTGACCCGGGACACCTCTACAATCAGCCCCAGCATTTT

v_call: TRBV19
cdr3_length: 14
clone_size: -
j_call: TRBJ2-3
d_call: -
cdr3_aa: CASSRTSFTDTQYF
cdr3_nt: TGTGCCAGTAGTAGGACTTCATTCACAGATACGCAGTATTTT

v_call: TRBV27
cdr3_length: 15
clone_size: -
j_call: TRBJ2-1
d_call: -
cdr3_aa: CASIASVGLYNEQFF
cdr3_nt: TGTGCCAGCATCGCCTCAGTTGGGCTATACAATGAGCAGTTCTTC

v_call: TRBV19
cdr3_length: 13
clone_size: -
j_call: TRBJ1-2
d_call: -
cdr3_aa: CASFSGRARGYTF
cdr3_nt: TGTGCCAGTTTCTCGGGAAGGGCCCGTGGCTACACCTTC

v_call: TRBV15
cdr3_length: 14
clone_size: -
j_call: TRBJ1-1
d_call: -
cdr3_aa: CATSPGGGNTEAFF
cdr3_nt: TGTGCCACCAGCCCAGGCGGAGGCAACACTGAAGCTTTCTTT

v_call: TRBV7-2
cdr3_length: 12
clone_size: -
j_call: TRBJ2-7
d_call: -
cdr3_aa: CASSFVSYEQYF
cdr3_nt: TGTGCCAGCAGCTTCGTCTCCTACGAGCAGTACTTC

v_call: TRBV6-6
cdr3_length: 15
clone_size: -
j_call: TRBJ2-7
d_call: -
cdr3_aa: CASSYLTGTDYEQYF
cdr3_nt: TGTGCCAGCAGTTACTTAACCGGGACCGACTACGAGCAGTACTTC

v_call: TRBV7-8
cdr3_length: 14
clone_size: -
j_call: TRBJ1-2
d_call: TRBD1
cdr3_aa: CASSLGQGSYGYTF
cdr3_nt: TGTGCCAGCAGCTTAGGACAGGGAAGCTATGGCTACACCTTC

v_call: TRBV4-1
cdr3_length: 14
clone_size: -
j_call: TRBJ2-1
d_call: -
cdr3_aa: CASSLGDGYNEQFF
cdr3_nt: TGCGCCAGCAGCCTGGGGGACGGCTACAATGAGCAGTTCTTC

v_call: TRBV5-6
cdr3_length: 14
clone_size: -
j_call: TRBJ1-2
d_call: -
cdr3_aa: CASSLVAGSDGYTF
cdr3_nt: TGTGCCAGCAGCTTGGTCGCCGGGTCGGATGGCTACACCTTC

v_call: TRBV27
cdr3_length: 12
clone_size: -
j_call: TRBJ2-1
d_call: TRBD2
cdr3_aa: CASGIAGGVQFF
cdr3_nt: TGTGCCAGCGGGATAGCGGGGGGAGTGCAGTTCTTC

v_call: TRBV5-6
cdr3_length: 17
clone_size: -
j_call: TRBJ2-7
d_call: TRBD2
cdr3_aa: CASSLALAGEYSYEQYF
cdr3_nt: TGTGCCAGCAGCTTGGCCCTAGCGGGGGAATACTCCTACGAGCAGTACTTC

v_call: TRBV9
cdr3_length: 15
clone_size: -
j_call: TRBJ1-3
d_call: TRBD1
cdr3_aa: CASSEEGTGENTIYF
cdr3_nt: TGTGCCAGCAGCGAGGAGGGGACAGGGGAAAACACCATATATTTT

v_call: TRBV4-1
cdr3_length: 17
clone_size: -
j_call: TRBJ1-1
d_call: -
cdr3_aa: CASSQVGPLPSNTEAFF
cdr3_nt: TGCGCCAGCAGCCAAGTCGGTCCGCTTCCTTCGAACACTGAAGCTTTCTTT

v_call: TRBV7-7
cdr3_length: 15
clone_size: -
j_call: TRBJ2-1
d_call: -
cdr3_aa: CASSLVEGTYNEQFF
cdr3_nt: TGTGCCAGCAGCTTAGTCGAGGGAACCTACAATGAGCAGTTCTTC

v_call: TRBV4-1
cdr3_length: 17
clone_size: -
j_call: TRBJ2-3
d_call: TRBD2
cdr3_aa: CASSQEPAGGLTDTQYF
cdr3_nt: TGCGCCAGCAGCCAAGAACCAGCGGGGGGACTCACAGATACGCAGTATTTT

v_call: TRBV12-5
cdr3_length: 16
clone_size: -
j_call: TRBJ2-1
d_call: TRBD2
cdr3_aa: CASAPGGGFFYNEQFF
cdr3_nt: TGTGCTAGTGCCCCGGGGGGGGGATTTTTTTACAATGAGCAGTTCTTC

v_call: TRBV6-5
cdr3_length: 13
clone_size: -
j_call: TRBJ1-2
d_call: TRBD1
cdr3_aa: CASTGQGLYGYTF
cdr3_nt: TGTGCCAGCACCGGACAGGGCCTCTATGGCTACACCTTC

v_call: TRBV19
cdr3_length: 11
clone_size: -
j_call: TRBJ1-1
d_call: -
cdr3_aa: CASTQGGSAFF
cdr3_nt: TGTGCCAGTACCCAAGGGGGATCAGCTTTCTTT

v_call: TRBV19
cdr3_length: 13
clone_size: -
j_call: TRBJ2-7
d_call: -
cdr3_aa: CASSGRHLYEQYF
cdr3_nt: TGTGCCAGTAGTGGCCGGCACCTTTACGAGCAGTACTTC

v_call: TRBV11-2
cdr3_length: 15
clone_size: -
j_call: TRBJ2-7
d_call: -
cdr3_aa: CASDGWGIDGYEQYF
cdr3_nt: TGTGCCTCCGATGGGTGGGGAATTGATGGCTACGAGCAGTACTTC

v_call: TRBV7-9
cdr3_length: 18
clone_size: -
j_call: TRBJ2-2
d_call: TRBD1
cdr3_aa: CASRRTGTGGLYTGELFF
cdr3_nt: TGTGCCAGCAGAAGAACCGGGACAGGGGGTCTGTACACCGGGGAGCTGTTTTTT

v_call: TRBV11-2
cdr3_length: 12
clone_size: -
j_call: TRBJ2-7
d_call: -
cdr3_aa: CASSTSSYEQYF
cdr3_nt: TGTGCCAGCAGCACTTCCTCCTACGAGCAGTACTTC

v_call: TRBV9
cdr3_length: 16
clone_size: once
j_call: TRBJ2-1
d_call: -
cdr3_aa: CASSVGVGGSYNEQFF
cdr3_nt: TGTGCCAGCAGCGTAGGGGTGGGTGGCTCCTACAATGAGCAGTTCTTC

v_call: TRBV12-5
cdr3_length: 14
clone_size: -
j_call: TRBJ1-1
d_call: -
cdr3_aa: CASGAEGGLVKAFF
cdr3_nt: TGTGCTAGTGGGGCCGAAGGGGGACTAGTTAAAGCTTTCTTT

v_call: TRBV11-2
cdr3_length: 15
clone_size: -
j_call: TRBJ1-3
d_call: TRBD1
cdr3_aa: CASSLDRGSGNTIYF
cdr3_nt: TGTGCCAGCAGCCTAGACAGGGGCTCTGGAAACACCATATATTTT

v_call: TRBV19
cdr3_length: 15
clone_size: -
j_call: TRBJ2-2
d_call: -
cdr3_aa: CASGGPGTNTGELFF
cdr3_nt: TGTGCCAGTGGGGGGCCAGGAACGAACACCGGGGAGCTGTTTTTT

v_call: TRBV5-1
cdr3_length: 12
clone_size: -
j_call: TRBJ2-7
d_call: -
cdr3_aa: CASSFGSYEQYF
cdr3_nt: TGCGCCAGCAGCTTTGGGAGCTACGAGCAGTACTTC

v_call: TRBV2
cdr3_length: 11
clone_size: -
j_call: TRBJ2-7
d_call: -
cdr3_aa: CASTPGYEQYF
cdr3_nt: TGTGCCAGCACCCCGGGCTACGAGCAGTACTTC

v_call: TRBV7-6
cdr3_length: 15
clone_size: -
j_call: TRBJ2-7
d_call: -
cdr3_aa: CASSLTAYSLNEQYF
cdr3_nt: TGTGCCAGCAGCCTCACGGCGTATAGTTTAAACGAGCAGTACTTC

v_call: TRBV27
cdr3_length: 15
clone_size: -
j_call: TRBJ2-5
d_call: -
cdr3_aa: CASSNSGNSQETQYF
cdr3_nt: TGTGCCAGCAGTAACTCCGGCAATTCCCAAGAGACCCAGTACTTC

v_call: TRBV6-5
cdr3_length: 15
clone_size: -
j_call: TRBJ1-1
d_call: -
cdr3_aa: CASTAGQNMNTEAFF
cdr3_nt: TGTGCCAGCACAGCGGGACAAAATATGAACACTGAAGCTTTCTTT

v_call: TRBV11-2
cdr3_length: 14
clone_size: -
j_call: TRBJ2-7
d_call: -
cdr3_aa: CASSLGRGPYEQYF
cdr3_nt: TGTGCCAGCAGCTTAGGCAGGGGTCCTTACGAGCAGTACTTC

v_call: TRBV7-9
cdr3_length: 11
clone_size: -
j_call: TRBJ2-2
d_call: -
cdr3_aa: CASSPTGELFF
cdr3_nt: TGTGCCAGCAGCCCCACCGGGGAGCTGTTTTTT

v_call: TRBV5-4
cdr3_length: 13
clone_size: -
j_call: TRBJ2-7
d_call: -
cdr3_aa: CASSLVQGYEQYF
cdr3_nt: TGTGCCAGCAGCTTGGTTCAGGGTTACGAGCAGTACTTC

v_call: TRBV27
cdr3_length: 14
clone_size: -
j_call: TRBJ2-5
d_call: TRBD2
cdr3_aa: CASSLGLVPGTQYF
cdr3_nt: TGTGCCAGCAGTTTAGGACTAGTCCCGGGGACCCAGTACTTC

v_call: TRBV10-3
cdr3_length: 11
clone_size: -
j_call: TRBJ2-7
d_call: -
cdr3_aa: CAISEGSEQYF
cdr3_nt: TGTGCCATCAGTGAGGGCAGCGAGCAGTACTTC

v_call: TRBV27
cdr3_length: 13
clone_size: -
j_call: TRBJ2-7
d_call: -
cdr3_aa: CASRLAGSYEQYF
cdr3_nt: TGTGCCAGCAGGTTGGCAGGGAGCTACGAGCAGTACTTC

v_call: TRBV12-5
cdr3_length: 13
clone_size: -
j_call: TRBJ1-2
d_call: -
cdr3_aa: CASGSQGGYGYTF
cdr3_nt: TGTGCTAGTGGTTCCCAGGGAGGTTATGGCTACACCTTC

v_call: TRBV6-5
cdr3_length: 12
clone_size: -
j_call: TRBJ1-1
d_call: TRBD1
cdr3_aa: CASSQGDTEAFF
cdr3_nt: TGTGCCAGCAGCCAGGGGGACACTGAAGCTTTCTTT

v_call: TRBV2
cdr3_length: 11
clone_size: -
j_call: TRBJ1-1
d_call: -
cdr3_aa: CASRAGWGAFF
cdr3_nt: TGTGCCAGCAGAGCAGGGTGGGGAGCTTTCTTT

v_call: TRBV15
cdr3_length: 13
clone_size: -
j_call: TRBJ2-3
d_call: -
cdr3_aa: CATEGGLTDTQYF
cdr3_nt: TGTGCCACCGAGGGGGGCCTCACAGATACGCAGTATTTT

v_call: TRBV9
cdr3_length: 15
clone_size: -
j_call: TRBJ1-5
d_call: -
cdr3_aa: CASSVDGDRDQPQHF
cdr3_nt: TGTGCCAGCAGCGTAGACGGGGACCGGGATCAGCCCCAGCATTTT

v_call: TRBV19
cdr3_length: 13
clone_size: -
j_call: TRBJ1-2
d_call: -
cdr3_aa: CASSIGGHNGYTF
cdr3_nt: TGTGCCAGTAGTATAGGAGGGCACAATGGCTACACCTTC

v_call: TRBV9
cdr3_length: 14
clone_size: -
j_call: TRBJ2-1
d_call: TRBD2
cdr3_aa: CASSVAGGVNEQFF
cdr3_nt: TGTGCCAGCAGCGTCGCGGGAGGGGTTAATGAGCAGTTCTTC

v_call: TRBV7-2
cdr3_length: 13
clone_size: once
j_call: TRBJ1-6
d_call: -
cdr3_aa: CASSFSGNSPLHF
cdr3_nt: TGTGCCAGCAGCTTCAGTGGGAACTCACCCCTCCACTTT

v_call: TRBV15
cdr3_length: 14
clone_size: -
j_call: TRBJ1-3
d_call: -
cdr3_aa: CATSRRTSGNTIYF
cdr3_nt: TGTGCCACCAGCAGACGTACCTCTGGAAACACCATATATTTT

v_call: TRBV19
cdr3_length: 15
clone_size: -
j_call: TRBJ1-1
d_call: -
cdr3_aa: CASSIIGAVGPEAFF
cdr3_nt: TGTGCCAGTAGTATTATAGGGGCGGTAGGTCCTGAAGCTTTCTTT